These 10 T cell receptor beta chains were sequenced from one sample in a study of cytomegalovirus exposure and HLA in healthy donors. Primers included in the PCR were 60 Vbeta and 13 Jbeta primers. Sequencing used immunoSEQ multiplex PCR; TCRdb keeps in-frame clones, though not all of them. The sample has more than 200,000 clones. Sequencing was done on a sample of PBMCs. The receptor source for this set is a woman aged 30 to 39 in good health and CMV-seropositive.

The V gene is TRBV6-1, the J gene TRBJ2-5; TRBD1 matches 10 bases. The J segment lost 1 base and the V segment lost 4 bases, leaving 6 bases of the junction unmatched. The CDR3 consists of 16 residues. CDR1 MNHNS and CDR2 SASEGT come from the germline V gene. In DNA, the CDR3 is TGTGCCAGCAGTGGGGGATGGACAGGGGGCCAAGAGACCCAGTACTTC. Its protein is CASSGGWTGGQETQYF.

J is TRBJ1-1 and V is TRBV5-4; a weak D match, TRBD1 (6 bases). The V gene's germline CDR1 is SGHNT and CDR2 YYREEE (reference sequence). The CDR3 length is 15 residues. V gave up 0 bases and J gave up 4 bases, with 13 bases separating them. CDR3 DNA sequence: TGTGCCAGCAGCTTGGGGGCGGGGGGCTTCACTGAAGCTTTCTTT. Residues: CASSLGAGGFTEAFF.

CDR3 region: CASSQRTSGIGYNEQFF. The CDR3 nucleotides are TGCGCCAGCAGCCAGAGGACTAGCGGGATCGGATACAATGAGCAGTTCTTC. This chain joins TRBV4-1 and TRBJ2-1, with 12 bases that match TRBD2. The CDR3 has 17 residues. Trimming took 3 bases from V and 4 from J; bases not matched to a gene: 7. CDR1 is MGHRA and CDR2 is YSYEKL in the germline V gene.

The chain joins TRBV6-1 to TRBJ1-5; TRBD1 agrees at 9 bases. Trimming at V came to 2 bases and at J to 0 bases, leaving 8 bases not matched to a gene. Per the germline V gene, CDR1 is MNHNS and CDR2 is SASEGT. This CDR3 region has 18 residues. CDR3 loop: CASSELGQGVYSNQPQHF. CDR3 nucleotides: TGTGCCAGCAGTGAATTGGGACAGGGAGTGTATAGCAATCAGCCCCAGCATTTT.

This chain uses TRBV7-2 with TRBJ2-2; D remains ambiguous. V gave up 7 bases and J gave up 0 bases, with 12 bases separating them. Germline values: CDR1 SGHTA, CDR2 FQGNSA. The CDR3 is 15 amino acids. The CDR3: CASISYFSNTGELFF. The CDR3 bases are TGTGCCAGCATCTCTTACTTCTCGAACACCGGGGAGCTGTTTTTT. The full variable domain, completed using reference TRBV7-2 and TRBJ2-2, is GAGVSQSPSNKVTEKGKDVELRCDPISGHTALYWYRQSLGQGLEFLIYFQGNSAPDKSGLPSDRFSAERTGGSVSTLTIQRTQQEDSAVYLCASISYFSNTGELFFGEGSRLTVL.

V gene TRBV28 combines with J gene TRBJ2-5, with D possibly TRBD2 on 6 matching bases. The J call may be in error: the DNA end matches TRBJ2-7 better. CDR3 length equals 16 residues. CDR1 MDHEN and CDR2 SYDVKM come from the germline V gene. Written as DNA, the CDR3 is TGTGCCAGCAGTTTGGGCCCAGCGGAGGGGTCCTACGAGCAGTACTTC. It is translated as CASSLGPAEGSYEQYF.

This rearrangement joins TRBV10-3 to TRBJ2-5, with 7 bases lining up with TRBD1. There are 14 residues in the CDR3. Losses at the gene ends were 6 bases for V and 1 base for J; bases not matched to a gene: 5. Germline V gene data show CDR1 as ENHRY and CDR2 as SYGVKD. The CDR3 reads CAISKDRTQETQYF. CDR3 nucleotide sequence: TGTGCCATCAGCAAGGACAGGACCCAAGAGACCCAGTACTTC.

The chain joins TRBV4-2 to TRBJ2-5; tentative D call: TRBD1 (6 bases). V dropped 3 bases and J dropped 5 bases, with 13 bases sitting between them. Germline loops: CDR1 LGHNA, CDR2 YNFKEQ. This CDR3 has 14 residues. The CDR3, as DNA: TGTGCCAGCAGCCAGATAGGGGGTTCGGAGACCCAGTACTTC. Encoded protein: CASSQIGGSETQYF.

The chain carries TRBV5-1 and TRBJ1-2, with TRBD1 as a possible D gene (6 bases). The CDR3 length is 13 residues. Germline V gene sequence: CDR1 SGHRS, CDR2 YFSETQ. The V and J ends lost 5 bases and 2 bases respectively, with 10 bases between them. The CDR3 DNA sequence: TGCGCCAGCAGATCCGGGACAAACTATGGCTACACCTTC. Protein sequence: CASRSGTNYGYTF.

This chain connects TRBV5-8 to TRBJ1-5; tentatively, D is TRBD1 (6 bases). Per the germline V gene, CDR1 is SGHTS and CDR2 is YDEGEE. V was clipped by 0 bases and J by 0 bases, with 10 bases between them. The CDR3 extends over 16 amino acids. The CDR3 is CASSLDTGYSNQPQHF. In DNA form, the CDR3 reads TGTGCCAGCAGCTTGGATACAGGGTATAGCAATCAGCCCCAGCATTTT.